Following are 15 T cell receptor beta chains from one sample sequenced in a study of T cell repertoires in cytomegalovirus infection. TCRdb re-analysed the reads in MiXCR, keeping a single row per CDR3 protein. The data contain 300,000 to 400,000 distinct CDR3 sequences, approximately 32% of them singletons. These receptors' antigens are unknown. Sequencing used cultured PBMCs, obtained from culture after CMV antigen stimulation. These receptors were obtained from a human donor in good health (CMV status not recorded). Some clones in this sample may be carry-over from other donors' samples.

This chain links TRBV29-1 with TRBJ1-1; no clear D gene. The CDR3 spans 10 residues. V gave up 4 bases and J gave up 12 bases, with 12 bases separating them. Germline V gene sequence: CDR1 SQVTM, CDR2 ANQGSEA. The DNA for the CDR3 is TGCAGCGTTGCGACGGTCGGGCCTTTCTTT. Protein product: CSVATVGPFF.

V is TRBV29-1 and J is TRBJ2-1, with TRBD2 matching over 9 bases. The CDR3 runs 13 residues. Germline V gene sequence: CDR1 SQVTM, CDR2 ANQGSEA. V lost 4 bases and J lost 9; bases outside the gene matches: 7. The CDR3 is CSVVVAGEREQFF. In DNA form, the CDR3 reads TGCAGCGTTGTGGTAGCGGGAGAGCGTGAGCAGTTCTTC.

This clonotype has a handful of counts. The CDR3 coding sequence is TGTGCCAGCAGTCTTTACAGGGGAGGTCAGCCCCAGCATTTT. Translating it yields CASSLYRGGQPQHF. V and J are TRBV28 and TRBJ1-5; 7 positions match TRBD1. This CDR3 is built from 14 residues. CDR1 and CDR2 from the germline V gene are MDHEN and SYDVKM. With 5 bases clipped from V and 6 bases from J, the junction kept 7 bases outside the gene matches.

Here the CDR3 reads CATAQGGDSNQPQHF. In DNA, the CDR3 is TGTGCCACAGCCCAGGGCGGGGATAGCAATCAGCCCCAGCATTTT. The chain has TRBV2 and TRBJ1-5, with D possibly being TRBD1 (5 bases). Looked up from germline, CDR1 is SNHLY and CDR2 is FYNNEI. Trimming removed 10 bases at V and 0 bases at J, with 16 bases between. The CDR3 runs 15 residues.

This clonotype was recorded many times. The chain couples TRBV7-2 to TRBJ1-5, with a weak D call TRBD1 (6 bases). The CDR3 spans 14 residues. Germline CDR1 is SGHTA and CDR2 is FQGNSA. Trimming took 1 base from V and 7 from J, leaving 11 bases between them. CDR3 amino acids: CASSLDRVGQPQHF. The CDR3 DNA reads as TGTGCCAGCAGCTTAGACAGGGTGGGCCAGCCCCAGCATTTT.

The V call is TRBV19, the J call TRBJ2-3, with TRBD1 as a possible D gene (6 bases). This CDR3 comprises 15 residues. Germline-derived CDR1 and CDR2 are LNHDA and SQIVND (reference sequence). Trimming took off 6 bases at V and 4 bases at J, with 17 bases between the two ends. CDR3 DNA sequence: TGTGCCAGTAGATTCACCACAGGGTTTGCAGATACGCAGTATTTT. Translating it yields CASRFTTGFADTQYF.

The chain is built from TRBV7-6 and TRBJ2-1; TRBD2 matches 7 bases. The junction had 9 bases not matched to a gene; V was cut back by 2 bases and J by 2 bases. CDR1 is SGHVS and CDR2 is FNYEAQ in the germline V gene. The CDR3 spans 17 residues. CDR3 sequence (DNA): TGTGCCAGCAGCTTATACAGAGCGGGGAGGACCTACAATGAGCAGTTCTTC. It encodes CASSLYRAGRTYNEQFF.

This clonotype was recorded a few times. CDR3 DNA: TGTGCCAGCAGTTTAGCGGGACGGCTAGCCAAAAACATTCAGTACTTC. Translated, it gives CASSLAGRLAKNIQYF. The rearrangement joins TRBV12-3 or TRBV12-4 to TRBJ2-4, with D tentatively TRBD1 or TRBD2 (5 bases each). Between the trimmed V and J ends, which lost 0 bases and 0 bases, there was a span of 9 bases. The CDR3 extends over 16 amino acids.

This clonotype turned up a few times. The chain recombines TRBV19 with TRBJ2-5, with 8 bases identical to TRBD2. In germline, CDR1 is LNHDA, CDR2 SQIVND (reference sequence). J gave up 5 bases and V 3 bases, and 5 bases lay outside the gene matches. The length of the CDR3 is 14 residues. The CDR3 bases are TGTGCCAGTAGTATGCTAGCGGGCGGCGAGACCCAGTACTTC. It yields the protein CASSMLAGGETQYF.

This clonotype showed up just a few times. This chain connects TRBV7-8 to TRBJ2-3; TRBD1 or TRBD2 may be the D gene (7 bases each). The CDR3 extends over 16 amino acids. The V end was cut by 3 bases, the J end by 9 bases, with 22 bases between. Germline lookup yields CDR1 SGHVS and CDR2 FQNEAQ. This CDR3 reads CASSLGGRGQGGTQYF. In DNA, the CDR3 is TGTGCCAGCAGCTTGGGTGGGAGGGGGCAAGGAGGGACGCAGTATTTT.

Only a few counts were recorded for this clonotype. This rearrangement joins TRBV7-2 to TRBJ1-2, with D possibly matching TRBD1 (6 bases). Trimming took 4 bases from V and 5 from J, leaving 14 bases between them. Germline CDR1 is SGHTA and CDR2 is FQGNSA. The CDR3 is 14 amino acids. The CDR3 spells CASSSYRGNYGYTF. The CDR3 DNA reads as TGTGCCAGCAGCTCCTATAGGGGGAATTATGGCTACACCTTC.

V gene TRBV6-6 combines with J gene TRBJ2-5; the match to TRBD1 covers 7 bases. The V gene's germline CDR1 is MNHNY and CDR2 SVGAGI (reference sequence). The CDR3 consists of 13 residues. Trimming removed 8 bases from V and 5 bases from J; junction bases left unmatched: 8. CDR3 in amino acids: CASQQGWRETQYF. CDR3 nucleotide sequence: TGTGCCAGCCAACAGGGGTGGAGGGAGACCCAGTACTTC.

CDR3 in amino acids: CASSYTSGGFTDTQYF. The CDR3 DNA is TGTGCCAGCAGCTATACTAGCGGGGGGTTCACAGATACGCAGTATTTT. The chain employs TRBV7-2 and TRBJ2-3; 12 nucleotides align to TRBD2. The CDR3 runs 16 residues. The V gene's germline CDR1 is SGHTA and CDR2 FQGNSA. The trim removed 4 bases at V and 2 bases at J, leaving 4 bases unmatched.

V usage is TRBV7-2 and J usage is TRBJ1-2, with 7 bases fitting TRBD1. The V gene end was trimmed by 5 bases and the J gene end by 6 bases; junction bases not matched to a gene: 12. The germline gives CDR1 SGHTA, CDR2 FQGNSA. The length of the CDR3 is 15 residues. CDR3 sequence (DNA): TGTGCCAGCAGCGTACCGCCCGTCGACAGGGATGGCTACACCTTC. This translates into CASSVPPVDRDGYTF.

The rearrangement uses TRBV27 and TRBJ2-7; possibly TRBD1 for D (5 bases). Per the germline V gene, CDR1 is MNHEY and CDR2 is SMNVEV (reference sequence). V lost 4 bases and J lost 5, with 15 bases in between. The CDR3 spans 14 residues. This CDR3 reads CASSWGRVSNEQYF. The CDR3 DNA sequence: TGTGCCAGCAGTTGGGGCAGGGTATCGAACGAGCAGTACTTC.